The 20 T cell receptor beta chains below all came from one sample that was sequenced in a study of blood T cell repertoires in COVID-19. Profiling relied on immunoSEQ multiplex PCR, and the TCRdb table lists in-frame clones only, not all of them. Counted here are 130,000 to 150,000 clones, roughly 81% occurring once; the ten biggest clones make up roughly 2.7%. The sample taken for sequencing was peripheral blood. These receptors all come from a human donor with acute or convalescent COVID-19. The donor label of this sample is uncertain.

This rearrangement joins TRBV27 to TRBJ1-4; D not certain. CDR1 and CDR2 (germline): MNHEY, SMNVEV (reference sequence). This CDR3 is 12 amino acids long. Between the trimmed V and J ends, which lost 5 bases and 4 bases, there was a span of 5 bases. CDR3 sequence reads: CASSENNEKLFF. CDR3 sequence (DNA): TGTGCCAGCAGTGAGAATAATGAAAAACTGTTTTTT.

A few counts support this clone. The rearrangement uses TRBV5-1 and TRBJ1-2; TRBD1 matches at 9 bases. The junction had 8 bases not matched to a gene; V was cut back by 0 bases and J by 5 bases. Germline CDR1 reads SGHRS; CDR2 reads YFSETQ. The CDR3 loop spans 16 amino acids. The CDR3 loop is CASSLAGTGWEYGYTF. The DNA for the CDR3 is TGCGCCAGCAGCTTGGCCGGGACAGGGTGGGAATATGGCTACACCTTC.

The chain carries TRBV6-5 and TRBJ1-2, with D possibly TRBD1 on 5 matching bases. The V gene's germline CDR1 is MNHEY and CDR2 SVGAGI. The V and J ends lost 6 bases and 7 bases respectively, with 18 bases between them. This CDR3 comprises 14 residues. The CDR3: CASRTPGLGLGYTF. As DNA, the CDR3 is TGTGCCAGCAGGACGCCGGGCCTGGGGCTTGGCTACACCTTC.

This clone was observed once. The chain links TRBV5-6 to TRBJ1-5; the D is unclear. The CDR3 is made up of 13 amino acids. CDR1 is SGHDT, CDR2 YYEEEE, per germline. V was clipped by 4 bases and J by 10 bases, with 15 bases between them. CDR3: CASSRTRTGPQHF. CDR3 sequence (DNA): TGTGCCAGCAGCCGGACCAGAACGGGACCCCAGCATTTT.

This sequence joins TRBV28 and TRBJ2-4; D may be TRBD2 (5 bases). The CDR3 covers 15 residues. With 6 bases removed from V and 9 bases from J, the gap between germline ends came to 21 bases. Germline CDR1 MDHEN, CDR2 SYDVKM. The CDR3 nucleotides read TGTGCCAGCAGAGACCTCCGGGCCTTCGAGGGCATTCAGTACTTC. This translates into CASRDLRAFEGIQYF.

The chain uses TRBV19 and TRBJ1-5; D is ambiguous. The length of the CDR3 is 14 residues. The germline V gene encodes CDR1 LNHDA and CDR2 SQIVND (reference sequence). The V gene lost 3 bases and the J gene lost 3 bases, with 9 bases spanning the gap. CDR3 DNA: TGTGCCAGTAGTATTCTCAGTGTCAATCAGCCCCAGCATTTT. Translation: CASSILSVNQPQHF.

The chain links TRBV6-1 to TRBJ1-4; D is perhaps TRBD1 (6 bases). Germline assignment: CDR1 MNHNS and CDR2 SASEGT. V was clipped by 2 bases and J by 0 bases, with 13 bases between them. This CDR3 has 17 amino acids. CDR3 residues: CASSETGWGATNEKLFF. The CDR3 coding sequence is TGTGCCAGCAGTGAAACAGGGTGGGGAGCAACTAATGAAAAACTGTTTTTT.

The chain couples TRBV19 to TRBJ1-2; tentative D call: TRBD1 (6 bases). V was pared by 7 bases and J by 4 bases, with 19 bases between. The germline gives CDR1 LNHDA, CDR2 SQIVND (reference sequence). The CDR3 runs 15 residues. CDR3 region: CASNIIEGERYGYTF. Here the CDR3 DNA reads TGTGCCAGTAACATAATAGAGGGGGAGCGCTATGGCTACACCTTC.

The chain carries TRBV21-1 and TRBJ1-5. TRBV21-1 is shown as a pseudogene. The CDR3 is made up of 16 amino acids. CDR3 sequence reads: CASSKGGGLPVRPQHF. As DNA, the CDR3 is TGTGCCAGCAGCAAAGGCGGAGGACTGCCCGTCCGACCCCAGCATTTT.

The chain combines TRBV5-6 with TRBJ1-2; D not resolved. In germline, CDR1 is SGHDT, CDR2 YYEEEE. V lost 1 base, J lost 4 bases, and 14 bases lay in between. The CDR3 is made up of 15 amino acids. The CDR3 sequence: CASSLPRGEGYGYTF. CDR3 sequence (DNA): TGTGCCAGCAGCTTGCCCCGCGGTGAGGGCTATGGCTACACCTTC.

This rearrangement joins TRBV6-5 to TRBJ1-2; 7 bases fit TRBD1. Germline assignment: CDR1 MNHEY and CDR2 SVGAGI. J was trimmed by 2 bases and V by 10 bases; bases with no gene match: 7. CDR3 length equals 13 residues. CDR3: CATYDRENYGYTF. CDR3 nucleotide sequence: TGTGCCACTTACGACAGGGAGAACTATGGCTACACCTTC.

V is TRBV9 and J is TRBJ1-4, with a weak D call TRBD1 (6 bases). The CDR3 has 15 residues. The V end was cut by 3 bases, the J end by 3 bases, with 12 bases between. CDR1 SGDLS and CDR2 YYNGEE come from the germline V gene. The CDR3 nucleotides read TGTGCCAGCAGCGATACAGGGCCTCCTAATGAAAAACTGTTTTTT. Translated, it gives CASSDTGPPNEKLFF.

V and J are TRBV4-2 and TRBJ2-3; D may be TRBD1 (5 bases). The CDR3 length is 14 residues. V lost 2 bases to trimming and J lost 4 bases, with 10 bases between them. CDR1 LGHNA and CDR2 YNFKEQ come from the germline V gene. The CDR3 is CASSQIGESDTQYF. CDR3 sequence (DNA): TGTGCCAGCAGCCAAATAGGGGAATCAGATACGCAGTATTTT.

This chain uses TRBV19 with TRBJ2-5, with 8 bases that match TRBD2. The germline V gene encodes CDR1 LNHDA and CDR2 SQIVND (reference sequence). After removal of 5 bases from V and 5 bases from J, the junction contained 7 bases not matched to a gene. This CDR3 has 14 residues. CDR3 sequence: CASSGLAGWETQYF. CDR3 nucleotides: TGTGCCAGTAGTGGACTAGCCGGGTGGGAGACCCAGTACTTC. The full variable domain, completed using reference TRBV19 and TRBJ2-5, is DGGITQSPKYLFRKEGQNVTLSCEQNLNHDAMYWYRQDPGQGLRLIYYSQIVNDFQKGDIAEGYSVSREKKESFPLTVTSAQKNPTAFYLCASSGLAGWETQYFGPGTRLLVL.

V usage is TRBV18 and J usage is TRBJ2-6; D is ambiguous. Per the germline V gene, CDR1 is KGHSH and CDR2 is LQKENI. Trimming took 3 bases from V and 1 from J, leaving 10 bases between them. The CDR3 contains 16 residues. The CDR3 loop is CASSPLLGSGANVLTF. Written as DNA, the CDR3 is TGTGCCAGCTCACCTCTCCTCGGGTCTGGGGCCAACGTCCTGACTTTC. The full variable domain, with the rest looked up from reference TRBV18 and TRBJ2-6, is NAGVMQNPRHLVRRRGQEARLRCSPMKGHSHVYWYRQLPEEGLKFMVYLQKENIIDESGMPKERFSAEFPKEGPSILRIQQVVRGDSAAYFCASSPLLGSGANVLTFGAGSRLTVL.

The rearrangement links TRBV19 to TRBJ2-5; no firm D call. The CDR3 length is 13 residues. In germline, CDR1 is LNHDA, CDR2 SQIVND (reference sequence). V gave up 1 base and J gave up 2 bases, with 5 bases separating them. CDR3 nucleotide sequence: TGTGCCAGTAGTATAGGGGCGCAAGAGACCCAGTACTTC. It translates to CASSIGAQETQYF. Complete variable domain (other parts from reference TRBV19 and TRBJ2-5): DGGITQSPKYLFRKEGQNVTLSCEQNLNHDAMYWYRQDPGQGLRLIYYSQIVNDFQKGDIAEGYSVSREKKESFPLTVTSAQKNPTAFYLCASSIGAQETQYFGPGTRLLVL.

V and J are TRBV20-1 and TRBJ2-1; D gene uncertain. V dropped 2 bases and J dropped 6 bases, with 5 bases sitting between them. The CDR3 length is 11 residues. Germline V gives CDR1 DFQATT, CDR2 SNEGSKA (reference sequence). CDR3 loop: CSARRFNEQFF. CDR3 DNA: TGCAGTGCTAGACGGTTCAATGAGCAGTTCTTC.

The chain combines TRBV6-6 with TRBJ1-5; D is undetermined. This CDR3 is built from 15 residues. Germline V gene lookup returns CDR1 MNHNY and CDR2 SVGAGI (reference sequence). Trimming stripped 2 bases from V and 2 bases from J, with 10 bases between. The DNA for the CDR3 is TGTGCCAGCAGTTACATAGCCTTAGGCAATCAGCCCCAGCATTTT. It is translated as CASSYIALGNQPQHF.

V is TRBV5-6 and J is TRBJ1-5; TRBD1 matches at 9 bases. Germline trimming cut 4 bases from V and 1 base from J; bases unmatched to any gene: 6. The CDR3 extends over 16 amino acids. Germline V lookup: CDR1 SGHDT, CDR2 YYEEEE. The CDR3 DNA reads as TGTGCCAGCAGCCCGGACAGGGGAACGAGCAATCAGCCCCAGCATTTT. Translated: CASSPDRGTSNQPQHF. Looking up the rest from reference TRBV5-6 and TRBJ1-5 gives the full variable domain: DAGVTQSPTHLIKTRGQQVTLRCSPKSGHDTVSWYQQALGQGPQFIFQYYEEEERQRGNFPDRFSGHQFPNYSSELNVNALLLGDSALYLCASSPDRGTSNQPQHFGDGTRLSIL.

This sequence joins TRBV2 and TRBJ1-2, with a possible D match to TRBD1 (5 bases). The ends were cut back, 2 bases at V and 4 bases at J, with 11 bases in the middle. The length of the CDR3 is 14 residues. The germline CDR1 and CDR2 sequences are SNHLY and FYNNEI. The CDR3 sequence is CASSEFRASYGYTF. DNA for the CDR3: TGTGCCAGCAGTGAATTCAGGGCAAGCTATGGCTACACCTTC. The variable domain in full, with the rest retrieved from reference TRBV2 and TRBJ1-2, is EPEVTQTPSHQVTQMGQEVILRCVPISNHLYFYWYRQILGQKVEFLVSFYNNEISEKSEIFDDQFSVERPDGSNFTLKIRSTKLEDSAMYFCASSEFRASYGYTFGSGTRLTVV.